This is a list of T cell receptor beta chains from one sample in a study of blood T cell repertoires in COVID-19. Produced via immunoSEQ multiplex PCR; TCRdb's table is partial and in-frame only. This table holds fewer than 350,000 clones, around 89% found once. Sequencing input: peripheral blood. These receptors originate from a woman between 25 and 40 years old with COVID-19, enrolled during active disease. The CDR3 runs from the conserved cysteine through the conserved F or W. The D gene is left open where the match is weak. The size field is filled for only some rows; it gives once, few, many or a size class.

cdr3_length	v_call	clone_size	j_call	d_call	cdr3_nt	cdr3_aa
15	TRBV6-5	-	TRBJ1-6	-	TGTGCCAGCATGGGGCAGAGAGTAGGTTATTCACCCCTCCACTTT	CASMGQRVGYSPLHF
14	TRBV6-5	-	TRBJ2-3	TRBD1	TGTGCCAGCAGTTTCACGGGACAGGGGGATACGCAGTATTTT	CASSFTGQGDTQYF
11	TRBV5-4	-	TRBJ2-1	-	TGTGCCAGCAGCCTACGATTTGAGCAGTTCTTC	CASSLRFEQFF
11	TRBV10-3	-	TRBJ1-2	-	TGTGCCACCAGGACAGCCTATGGCTACACCTTC	CATRTAYGYTF
12	TRBV27	-	TRBJ1-6	-	TGTGCCAGCAGCCCGGGGAATTCACCCCTCCACTTT	CASSPGNSPLHF
15	TRBV24-1	-	TRBJ2-1	TRBD2	TGTGCCACCAGCAAGACTAGCGGGGGGGTGTATGAGCAGTTCTTC	CATSKTSGGVYEQFF
18	TRBV7-6	once	TRBJ2-3	TRBD2	TGTGCCAGCAGCTTAGCGGGACTAGCGGGGGCCCGCACAGATACGCAGTATTTT	CASSLAGLAGARTDTQYF
13	TRBV5-1	-	TRBJ1-2	-	TGCGCCAGCAGCCCTCGTGGGGGGGATGGCTACACCTTC	CASSPRGGDGYTF
13	TRBV19	-	TRBJ1-1	-	TGTGCCAGTACCCTGAGAGGATACACTGAAGCTTTCTTT	CASTLRGYTEAFF
13	TRBV10-3	once	TRBJ1-1	-	TGTGCCATCAGATCAGGCATGAACACTGAAGCTTTCTTT	CAIRSGMNTEAFF
15	TRBV11-2	-	TRBJ2-3	TRBD1	TGTGCCAGCACCCACAGGGGGCATGACACAGATACGCAGTATTTT	CASTHRGHDTDTQYF
14	TRBV25-1	-	TRBJ1-1	TRBD1	TGTGCCAGCAGTGATAGGGGGCCCGGAACTGAAGCTTTCTTT	CASSDRGPGTEAFF
14	TRBV5-4	-	TRBJ1-2	TRBD1	TGTGCCAGCAGCTTGAATCAGGGGGCCTATGGCTACACCTTC	CASSLNQGAYGYTF
11	TRBV6-5	-	TRBJ2-3	-	TGTGCCAGCACCAGATCAGATACGCAGTATTTT	CASTRSDTQYF
15	TRBV7-8	once	TRBJ1-5	-	TGTGCCAGCAGCTTAGCGGCGGGGAGCAATCAGCCCCAGCATTTT	CASSLAAGSNQPQHF
13	TRBV20-1	once	TRBJ1-2	TRBD1	TGCAGTGCTAGTCAAGCAGGGGGCAGGGGCTACACCTTC	CSASQAGGRGYTF
16	TRBV3-1/TRBV3-2	-	TRBJ1-2	-	TGTGCCAGCAGCCAAGGCCCTACAGGGCTCAACTATGGCTACACCTTC	CASSQGPTGLNYGYTF
13	TRBV13	-	TRBJ1-1	TRBD1	TGTGCCAGCAGCTCACCCGACAGGGCGAGAGCTTTCTTT	CASSSPDRARAFF
14	TRBV5-5	-	TRBJ1-5	-	TGTGCCAGCAGCCCCCAGGGAAGCAATCAGCCCCAGCATTTT	CASSPQGSNQPQHF
14	TRBV6-5	-	TRBJ2-3	TRBD2	TGTGCCAGCAGTTCTACTAGCGCTGGGGATACGCAGTATTTT	CASSSTSAGDTQYF
14	TRBV7-2	-	TRBJ2-7	-	TGTGCCAGCAGCTTAGCTCTCCTCTCCTACGAGCAGTACTTC	CASSLALLSYEQYF
16	TRBV6-4	-	TRBJ2-3	-	TGTGCCATCTTGGGCACCGATTACGGGGGCACAGATACGCAGTATTTT	CAILGTDYGGTDTQYF
15	TRBV18	-	TRBJ2-3	-	TGTGCCAGCTCACCACTAACTAGCAGTACAGATACGCAGTATTTT	CASSPLTSSTDTQYF
16	TRBV18	-	TRBJ1-5	TRBD1	TGTGCCAGCTCACAGATAATGGGACAGGGCAATCAGCCCCAGCATTTT	CASSQIMGQGNQPQHF
13	TRBV18	-	TRBJ1-2	-	TGTGCCAGCTCACCGGATCAGGCCAATGGCTACACCTTC	CASSPDQANGYTF
16	TRBV5-8	-	TRBJ1-1	-	TGTGCCAGCAGCTTGGTGCGGGGGAATTGGAACACTGAAGCTTTCTTT	CASSLVRGNWNTEAFF
14	TRBV19	-	TRBJ1-4	-	TGTGCCAGTACCCTGACAGGTGGTAATGAAAAACTGTTTTTT	CASTLTGGNEKLFF
16	TRBV5-6	-	TRBJ2-2	-	TGTGCCAGCAGGCCTGGGGAGGTCTCTCTATCCGGGGAGCTGTTTTTT	CASRPGEVSLSGELFF
14	TRBV30	-	TRBJ2-1	TRBD2	TGTGCCTGGAGTGTACACGGGAGGCGGGATGAGCAGTTCTTC	CAWSVHGRRDEQFF
15	TRBV5-4	-	TRBJ2-3	TRBD2	TGTGCCAGCAGCGGTGCTAGCGGGTTCACAGATACGCAGTATTTT	CASSGASGFTDTQYF
14	TRBV11-3	-	TRBJ2-1	-	TGTGCCAGCAGCTTGGGGAGCTCCTACAATGAGCAGTTCTTC	CASSLGSSYNEQFF
15	TRBV5-1	-	TRBJ2-2	-	TGCGCCAGCAGCTTTGGGCAGGGGCACACCGGGGAGCTGTTTTTT	CASSFGQGHTGELFF
15	TRBV5-1	-	TRBJ1-2	TRBD1	TGCGCCAGCAGCCCAGGACAGGCGTCTAACTATGGCTACACCTTC	CASSPGQASNYGYTF
14	TRBV28	-	TRBJ1-2	TRBD1	TGTGCCAGCAGGACAACCGGGACAGGGTATGGCTACACCTTC	CASRTTGTGYGYTF
14	TRBV5-1	-	TRBJ1-6	-	TGCGCCAGCAGCTTCAGGGAATCTAATTCACCCCTCCACTTT	CASSFRESNSPLHF
15	TRBV2	-	TRBJ2-3	-	TGTGCCAGCAGCCAGGCCGGAGCGGGCACAGATACGCAGTATTTT	CASSQAGAGTDTQYF
15	TRBV2	-	TRBJ1-5	TRBD1	TGTGCCAGCAGTACGACAGGGTTTAGCAATCAGCCCCAGCATTTT	CASSTTGFSNQPQHF
13	TRBV29-1	-	TRBJ1-1	-	TGCAGCGTTGAGCCGCGCCTGAACACTGAAGCTTTCTTT	CSVEPRLNTEAFF
13	TRBV29-1	once	TRBJ2-7	-	TGCAGCGGTGGAGCTGGGGGCATCGACGAGCAGTACTTC	CSGGAGGIDEQYF
16	TRBV28	-	TRBJ2-5	-	TGTGCCAGCAGTTTAAGCGACAGGGTTCTAGCGGAGACCCAGTACTTC	CASSLSDRVLAETQYF
14	TRBV6-5	-	TRBJ2-7	-	TGTGCCAGCAGCCTCCCACAGGGCTCCTACGAGCAGTACTTC	CASSLPQGSYEQYF
15	TRBV5-1	few	TRBJ1-1	TRBD1	TGCGCCAGCAGCTCGGGACAGATCATGAACACTGAAGCTTTCTTT	CASSSGQIMNTEAFF
16	TRBV4-3	-	TRBJ1-6	-	TGCGCCAGCAGCCAAGACGGCAGGGTCAGGAATTCACCCCTCCACTTT	CASSQDGRVRNSPLHF
15	TRBV18	-	TRBJ2-1	TRBD1	TGTGCCAGCTCACCAGACAGGGGACCATACAATGAGCAGTTCTTC	CASSPDRGPYNEQFF
17	TRBV13	-	TRBJ2-7	TRBD1	TGTGCCAGCAGCCTACGGCCGGGGACAGGGATTCCCTACGAGCAGTACTTC	CASSLRPGTGIPYEQYF
16	TRBV2	-	TRBJ1-5	TRBD1	TGTGCCAGCAGTGATGGAACAGGGGCACTCAATCAGCCCCAGCATTTT	CASSDGTGALNQPQHF
13	TRBV6-2/TRBV6-3	-	TRBJ1-5	-	TGTGCCAGCAGTTACTTCGAGCGTCAGCCCCAGCATTTT	CASSYFERQPQHF
12	TRBV29-1	-	TRBJ2-2	-	TGCAGCGTCTTAGGGGGGGCCGGGGAGCTGTTTTTT	CSVLGGAGELFF
18	TRBV7-2	-	TRBJ1-3	-	TGTGCCAGCAGCTTAGCAGGTTTCGGACAGATCTCTGGAAACACCATATATTTT	CASSLAGFGQISGNTIYF
17	TRBV7-2	-	TRBJ1-6	TRBD1	TGTGCCAGCAGCTTAGTTTCACCAGGACAGGGCCATTCACCCCTCCACTTT	CASSLVSPGQGHSPLHF
16	TRBV7-8	-	TRBJ2-1	TRBD2	TGTGCCAGCAGCTCCGAGCTTGGTCGGGGGGGCAATGAGCAGTTCTTC	CASSSELGRGGNEQFF